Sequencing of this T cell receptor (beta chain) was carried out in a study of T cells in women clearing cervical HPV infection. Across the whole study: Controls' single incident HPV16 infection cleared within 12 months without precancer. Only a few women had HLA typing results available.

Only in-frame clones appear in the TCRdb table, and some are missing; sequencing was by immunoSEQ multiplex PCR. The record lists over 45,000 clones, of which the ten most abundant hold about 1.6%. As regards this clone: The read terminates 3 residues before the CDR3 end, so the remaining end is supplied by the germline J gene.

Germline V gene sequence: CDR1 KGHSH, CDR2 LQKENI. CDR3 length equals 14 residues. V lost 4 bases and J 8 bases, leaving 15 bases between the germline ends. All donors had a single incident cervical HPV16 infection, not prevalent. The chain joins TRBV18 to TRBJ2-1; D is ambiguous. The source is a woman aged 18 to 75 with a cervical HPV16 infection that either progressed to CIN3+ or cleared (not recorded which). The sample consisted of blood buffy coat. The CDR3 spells CASSQGVNLDEQFF. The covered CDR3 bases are TGTGCCAGCTCACAGGGTGTCAATCTGGATGAG.